This is a list of T cell receptor beta chains from one sample in a study of cytomegalovirus exposure and HLA in healthy donors. Data came from immunoSEQ multiplex PCR; TCRdb stores just in-frame clones and leaves some out. The sample lists 150,000 to 200,000 clones; 75% to 80% were seen once. Sequencing was carried out using PBMCs. All receptors come from a man between 40 and 49 years old in good health and CMV-seropositive. CDR3s include the opening cysteine and the closing phenylalanine or tryptophan. A D gene is named only where the DNA matches it firmly. Clone size is not always given. Where it is, it says once, few, many or a class for expanded clones.

TRBJ2-1	-	-	TRBV4-1	TGCGCCAGCAGCCAAGAGACGGGGAGCTCCTACAATGAGCAGTTCTTC	CASSQETGSSYNEQFF
TRBJ1-2	-	-	TRBV5-1	TGCGCCAGCAGCGCTAACGAAGATGGCTACACCTTC	CASSANEDGYTF
TRBJ1-1	-	-	TRBV5-1	TGCGCCAGCAGCTTTTCCAGGGATTCCACTGAAGCTTTCTTT	CASSFSRDSTEAFF
TRBJ2-4	-	-	TRBV10-3	TGTGCCATCAGTGACTCTTCCGGTGCGGGACACATTCAGTACTTC	CAISDSSGAGHIQYF
TRBJ2-7	-	few	TRBV29-1	TGCAGCTGTGCCGCGGGCGGACCTTTCTACGAGCAGTACTTC	CSCAAGGPFYEQYF
TRBJ1-5	-	-	TRBV7-2	TGTGCCAGCAGCTTAGGCGGCAGGGTGAGGCAGCCCCAGCATTTT	CASSLGGRVRQPQHF
TRBJ2-2	-	-	TRBV5-1	TGCGCCAGCAGCTTTGCGACAGGAGACACCGGGGAGCTGTTTTTT	CASSFATGDTGELFF
TRBJ2-7	-	-	TRBV20-1	TGCAGTGCGGCTAGATCCGACGAGCAGTACTTC	CSAARSDEQYF
TRBJ2-7	TRBD2	few	TRBV5-6	TGTGCCAGCAGCTTGAGGGGAGCGGGAGGGCTCCACGAGCAGTACTTC	CASSLRGAGGLHEQYF
TRBJ1-2	TRBD1	-	TRBV27	TGTGCCAGCAGCCTGGGGACAGCCGTTAACTATGGCTACACCTTC	CASSLGTAVNYGYTF
TRBJ1-1	-	-	TRBV19	TGTGCCAGTAGTATGCCTCAGGGCACGGCTTTCTTT	CASSMPQGTAFF
TRBJ2-1	TRBD2	-	TRBV2	TGTGCCAGCAGTTTACTAGCGGGAGGGCTAAATGAGCAGTTCTTC	CASSLLAGGLNEQFF
TRBJ1-2	TRBD1	-	TRBV6-1	TGTGCCAGCAGCTCCCGGGACAGGGGGCAGGGCTACACCTTC	CASSSRDRGQGYTF
TRBJ2-5	TRBD2	-	TRBV7-3	TGTGCCAGCAGCAAACGCCTCGGGGGGGGACAAGAGACCCAGTACTTC	CASSKRLGGGQETQYF
TRBJ2-7	-	-	TRBV7-2	TGTGCCAGCAGCCCCTACCTACGAGAGCAGTACTTC	CASSPYLREQYF
TRBJ2-2	TRBD1	once	TRBV29-1	TGCAGCGTTGAGGGACAGACGAACACCGGGGAGCTGTTTTTT	CSVEGQTNTGELFF
TRBJ2-1	TRBD2	-	TRBV28	TGTGCCAGCAGTTTAGGGCTGGGACTAGCGGGAGTCAGGTCCTACAATGAGCAGTTCTTC	CASSLGLGLAGVRSYNEQFF
TRBJ2-7	TRBD2	-	TRBV11-3	TGTGCCAGCAGCCCGCTAGCGGGAGGGGGGGCCGAGCAGTACTTC	CASSPLAGGGAEQYF
TRBJ1-2	-	-	TRBV11-3	TGTGCCAGCAGCCCGGGGGGGTACGGTGGCTACACCTTC	CASSPGGYGGYTF
TRBJ1-2	TRBD1	-	TRBV28	TGTGCCAGCAGTTTAAACAGGGGGGGAGACTATGGCTACACCTTC	CASSLNRGGDYGYTF
TRBJ2-1	TRBD2	once	TRBV9	TGTGCCAGCAGCGGGGGACTAGCGGACAATGAGCAGTTCTTC	CASSGGLADNEQFF
TRBJ2-7	TRBD1	-	TRBV2	TGTGCCAGCAGTGGAGGTGACAGGGGTTTCTACGAGCAGTACTTC	CASSGGDRGFYEQYF
TRBJ2-5	TRBD1	-	TRBV2	TGTGCCAGCAGTGCCCCGACAGGGGTAGAGACCCAGTACTTC	CASSAPTGVETQYF
TRBJ2-3	TRBD2	-	TRBV5-1	TGCGCCAGCAGCTTGGCCGCGGGAGCGGCAGATACGCAGTATTTT	CASSLAAGAADTQYF